Listed below are T cell receptor beta chains from one sample, sequenced in a study of blood T cell repertoires in COVID-19. The data were produced by immunoSEQ multiplex PCR, yet TCRdb's version contains in-frame clones alone and is incomplete. The data hold about 200,000 clones, with more than 70% observed a single time. Sequenced input: peripheral blood. Receptor source: a man aged 40-49 years with active or convalescent COVID-19. CDR3s include the opening cysteine and the closing phenylalanine or tryptophan. D genes are given only for firm matches. Clone size is stated in some rows and not others, as once, few, many or a class when expanded.

v_call	clone_size	j_call	d_call	cdr3_aa	cdr3_nt
TRBV9	.	TRBJ2-1	.	CASSLTGSHNEQFF	TGTGCCAGCAGCCTTACAGGGAGCCACAATGAGCAGTTCTTC
TRBV29-1	.	TRBJ2-7	TRBD1	CSVIGGQGYYEQYF	TGCAGCGTGATTGGAGGACAGGGTTACTACGAGCAGTACTTC
TRBV19	.	TRBJ2-3	TRBD2	CASTMGLAGSTDTQYF	TGTGCCAGTACAATGGGACTAGCGGGAAGCACAGATACGCAGTATTTT
TRBV12-3/TRBV12-4	.	TRBJ2-1	.	CAIASYNEQFF	TGTGCTATAGCCTCCTACAATGAGCAGTTCTTC
TRBV19	.	TRBJ2-7	.	CASSPEARRYYYEQYF	TGTGCCAGTAGCCCGGAAGCCCGACGATACTACTACGAGCAGTACTTC
TRBV28	once	TRBJ2-7	TRBD1	CASSATGQGQYEQYF	TGTGCCAGCAGTGCAACGGGACAGGGTCAGTACGAGCAGTACTTC
TRBV3-1/TRBV3-2	.	TRBJ2-7	.	CASSTSIGGEQYF	TGTGCCAGCAGCACTAGTATCGGGGGCGAGCAGTACTTC
TRBV27	.	TRBJ2-7	TRBD2	CASSRLASSYEQYF	TGTGCCAGCAGTCGACTAGCGAGCTCCTACGAGCAGTACTTC
TRBV15	few	TRBJ2-5	TRBD1	CATSVTGTGYQETQYF	TGTGCCACCAGCGTAACCGGGACAGGCTACCAAGAGACCCAGTACTTC
TRBV11-3	few	TRBJ1-1	TRBD1	CASSRTGGGYTEAFF	TGTGCCAGCAGCCGTACAGGGGGCGGGTACACTGAAGCTTTCTTT
TRBV25-1	.	TRBJ2-2	TRBD2	CASSGWTRSNTGELFF	TGTGCCAGCAGTGGGTGGACTAGATCGAACACCGGGGAGCTGTTTTTT
TRBV19	.	TRBJ2-1	TRBD1	CASRDTGTGITNEQFF	TGTGCCAGTAGAGATACCGGGACAGGGATCACCAATGAGCAGTTCTTC
TRBV6-2/TRBV6-3	.	TRBJ1-5	TRBD1	CASSYGQGVLGNQPQHF	TGTGCCAGCAGTTATGGGCAGGGGGTTTTAGGGAATCAGCCCCAGCATTTT
TRBV13	.	TRBJ2-5	TRBD2	CASSLGSLAGRTQYF	TGTGCCAGCAGCTTAGGTTCCCTAGCGGGAAGGACCCAGTACTTC
TRBV6-2/TRBV6-3	.	TRBJ2-5	.	CASSYSDGGGQETQYF	TGTGCCAGCAGTTATTCGGACGGGGGAGGTCAAGAGACCCAGTACTTC
TRBV11-3	.	TRBJ2-1	.	CASSPGAGNPYNEQFF	TGTGCCAGCAGCCCTGGGGCCGGCAACCCCTACAATGAGCAGTTCTTC
TRBV6-2/TRBV6-3	.	TRBJ1-2	.	CASSYGGNYGYTF	TGTGCCAGCAGTTACGGCGGTAACTATGGCTACACCTTC
TRBV14	.	TRBJ2-7	TRBD2	CASSQLAGGPSYEQYF	TGTGCCAGCAGCCAACTAGCGGGAGGGCCCTCCTACGAGCAGTACTTC
TRBV28	.	TRBJ2-7	TRBD2	CASSRLAGGPAYEQYF	TGTGCCAGCAGCAGACTAGCGGGAGGGCCGGCCTACGAGCAGTACTTC
TRBV7-8	.	TRBJ1-3	.	CASSLRDSGNTIYF	TGTGCCAGCAGCTTACGAGATTCTGGAAACACCATATATTTT
TRBV24-1	.	TRBJ2-2	.	CAIRDSNTGELFF	TGTGCCATCAGAGACAGCAACACCGGGGAGCTGTTTTTT
TRBV10-3	.	TRBJ1-1	TRBD1	CAISEEPGQVGTEAFF	TGTGCCATCAGTGAGGAACCGGGACAGGTCGGCACTGAAGCTTTCTTT
TRBV3-1/TRBV3-2	.	TRBJ1-1	.	CASSQVFMNTEAFF	TGTGCCAGCAGCCAAGTGTTCATGAACACTGAAGCTTTCTTT
TRBV24-1	.	TRBJ2-7	.	CATSDEQTEAYEQYF	TGTGCCACCAGTGATGAGCAGACAGAAGCCTACGAGCAGTACTTC
TRBV30	.	TRBJ1-1	.	CAWSEQGNTEAFF	TGTGCCTGGAGTGAACAGGGGAACACTGAAGCTTTCTTT
TRBV11-2	.	TRBJ2-1	TRBD2	CASSLGGGNEQFF	TGTGCCAGCAGCTTGGGCGGGGGCAATGAGCAGTTCTTC
TRBV5-1	.	TRBJ2-5	.	CASSPTWGRTETQYF	TGCGCCAGCAGCCCGACGTGGGGGCGCACAGAGACCCAGTACTTC
TRBV12-5	.	TRBJ1-1	TRBD1	CASGLGDSRNTEAFF	TGTGCTAGTGGTTTGGGGGACAGCAGGAACACTGAAGCTTTCTTT
TRBV4-3	.	TRBJ2-3	.	CASSQGSPGDTQYF	TGCGCCAGCAGCCAAGGGTCCCCGGGAGATACGCAGTATTTT
TRBV7-6	.	TRBJ1-2	TRBD1	CASSLAGQGSYGYTF	TGTGCCAGCAGCTTAGCGGGACAGGGGAGCTATGGCTACACCTTC
TRBV6-5	.	TRBJ1-1	.	CASSLLGGGSEAFF	TGTGCCAGCAGTCTTTTAGGCGGAGGGTCCGAAGCTTTCTTT
TRBV7-9	.	TRBJ1-5	.	CASSLAGAPNQPQHF	TGTGCCAGCAGCTTGGCGGGGGCGCCTAATCAGCCCCAGCATTTT
TRBV19	.	TRBJ1-3	.	CASSIWGDSGNTIYF	TGTGCCAGTAGTATTTGGGGCGACTCTGGAAACACCATATATTTT
TRBV21-1	.	TRBJ2-1	.	CATGFDNEQFF	TGTGCGACAGGCTTCGACAATGAGCAGTTCTTC
TRBV3-1/TRBV3-2	few	TRBJ1-2	.	CASSQGRDYGYTF	TGTGCCAGCAGCCAAGGACGGGACTATGGCTACACCTTC
TRBV5-1	.	TRBJ2-5	TRBD2	CASSLASGGPGETQYF	TGCGCCAGCAGCTTGGCGAGCGGGGGGCCGGGAGAGACCCAGTACTTC
TRBV30	.	TRBJ2-5	TRBD1	CAWSVPGGYETQYF	TGTGCCTGGAGTGTACCAGGGGGCTATGAGACCCAGTACTTC
TRBV6-5	once	TRBJ1-4	.	CASRPGGATNEKLFF	TGTGCCAGCCGCCCGGGGGGGGCTACTAATGAAAAACTGTTTTTT
TRBV9	.	TRBJ1-3	TRBD1	CASSVDQGENTIYF	TGTGCCAGCAGCGTAGACCAGGGGGAAAACACCATATATTTT
TRBV6-2/TRBV6-3	.	TRBJ2-2	.	CASSSRVLRSTGELFF	TGTGCCAGCAGTTCCCGGGTTCTGAGGTCCACCGGGGAGCTGTTTTTT
TRBV3-1/TRBV3-2	.	TRBJ2-7	TRBD2	CASSQDFSSPGLATEQYF	TGTGCCAGCAGCCAAGATTTTTCCTCTCCGGGACTAGCGACCGAGCAGTACTTC